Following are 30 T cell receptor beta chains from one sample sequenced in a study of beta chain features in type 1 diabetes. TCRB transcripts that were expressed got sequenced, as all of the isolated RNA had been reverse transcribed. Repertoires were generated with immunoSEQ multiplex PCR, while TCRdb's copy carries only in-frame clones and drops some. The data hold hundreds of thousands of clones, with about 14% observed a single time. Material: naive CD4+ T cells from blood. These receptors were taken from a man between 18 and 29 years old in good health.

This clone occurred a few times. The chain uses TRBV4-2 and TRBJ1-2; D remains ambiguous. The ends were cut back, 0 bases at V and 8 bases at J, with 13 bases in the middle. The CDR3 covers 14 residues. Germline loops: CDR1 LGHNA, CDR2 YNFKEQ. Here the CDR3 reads CASSQDRSLGGYTF. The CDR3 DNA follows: TGTGCCAGCAGCCAAGATCGGAGCCTTGGCGGCTACACCTTC.

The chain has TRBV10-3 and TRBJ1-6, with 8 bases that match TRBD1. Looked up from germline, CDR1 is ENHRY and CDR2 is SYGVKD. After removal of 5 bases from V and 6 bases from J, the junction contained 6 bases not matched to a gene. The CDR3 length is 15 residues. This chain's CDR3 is CAISTGQGGNSPLHF. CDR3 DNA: TGTGCCATCAGTACTGGACAGGGTGGTAATTCACCCCTCCACTTT.

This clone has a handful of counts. The CDR3 region is CASSLATETQYF. In DNA form, the CDR3 reads TGTGCCAGCAGCTTAGCTACGGAGACCCAGTACTTC. V is TRBV7-9 and J is TRBJ2-5; D is undetermined. In germline, CDR1 is SEHNR, CDR2 FQNEAQ (reference sequence). The CDR3 is made up of 12 amino acids. Trimming left V 0 bases short and J 5 bases short, with 4 bases between.

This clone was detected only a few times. CDR3 protein: CASKVGASHEQYF. The CDR3 DNA sequence: TGTGCCAGCAAGGTCGGAGCAAGCCACGAGCAGTACTTC. The chain is built from TRBV28 and TRBJ2-7; D unclear. CDR1 and CDR2 (germline): MDHEN, SYDVKM. The V and J ends lost 7 bases and 5 bases respectively, with 15 bases between them. This CDR3 contains 13 residues.

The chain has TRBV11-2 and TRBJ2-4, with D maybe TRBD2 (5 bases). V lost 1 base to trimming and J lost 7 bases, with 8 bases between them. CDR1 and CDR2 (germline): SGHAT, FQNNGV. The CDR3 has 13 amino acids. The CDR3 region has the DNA TGTGCCAGCAGCTTAGTGTGGAGGAACATTCAGTACTTC. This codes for CASSLVWRNIQYF.

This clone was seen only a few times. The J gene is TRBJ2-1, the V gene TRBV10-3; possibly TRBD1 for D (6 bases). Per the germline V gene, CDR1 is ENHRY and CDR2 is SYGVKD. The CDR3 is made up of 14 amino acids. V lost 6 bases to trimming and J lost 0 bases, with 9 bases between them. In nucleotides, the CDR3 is TGTGCCATCAGCCGGGACATCTCCTACAATGAGCAGTTCTTC. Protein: CAISRDISYNEQFF.

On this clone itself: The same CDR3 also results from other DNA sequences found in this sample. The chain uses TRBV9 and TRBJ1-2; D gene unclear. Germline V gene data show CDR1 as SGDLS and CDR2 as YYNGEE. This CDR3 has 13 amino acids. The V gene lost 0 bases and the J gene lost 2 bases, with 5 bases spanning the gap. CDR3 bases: TGTGCCAGCAGCGTAGCAGAAAACTATGGCTACACCTTC. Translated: CASSVAENYGYTF.

The CDR3 DNA is TGTGCCAGCAGTCTACTGGACAGGGGGCCGATCGAGCAGTACTTC. Protein: CASSLLDRGPIEQYF. The V and J genes are TRBV28 and TRBJ2-7, with 11 nucleotides matching TRBD1. The CDR3 covers 15 residues. Germline V gives CDR1 MDHEN, CDR2 SYDVKM. V was pared by 5 bases and J by 6 bases, with 9 bases of the junction left unmatched.

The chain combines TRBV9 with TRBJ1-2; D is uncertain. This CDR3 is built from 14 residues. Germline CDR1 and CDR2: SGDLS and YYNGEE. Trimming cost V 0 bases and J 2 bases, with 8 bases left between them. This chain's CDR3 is CASSVDRRNYGYTF. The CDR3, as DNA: TGTGCCAGCAGCGTAGATAGGCGGAACTATGGCTACACCTTC.

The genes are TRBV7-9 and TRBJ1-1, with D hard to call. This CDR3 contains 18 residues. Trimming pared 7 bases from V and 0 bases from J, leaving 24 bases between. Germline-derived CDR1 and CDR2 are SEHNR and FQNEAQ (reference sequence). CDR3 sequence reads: CASNPREFNINMNTEAFF. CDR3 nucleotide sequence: TGTGCCAGCAACCCCAGAGAGTTCAATATCAACATGAACACTGAAGCTTTCTTT.

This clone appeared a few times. This chain's CDR3 is CASSPGRGAQNYGYTF. DNA for the CDR3: TGTGCCAGCAGTCCCGGAAGGGGGGCGCAAAACTATGGCTACACCTTC. This chain uses TRBV6-6 with TRBJ1-2; a possible D gene is TRBD1 (6 bases). There are 16 residues in the CDR3. Germline loops: CDR1 MNHNY, CDR2 SVGAGI (reference sequence). Between the trimmed V and J ends, which lost 5 bases and 2 bases, there was a span of 18 bases.

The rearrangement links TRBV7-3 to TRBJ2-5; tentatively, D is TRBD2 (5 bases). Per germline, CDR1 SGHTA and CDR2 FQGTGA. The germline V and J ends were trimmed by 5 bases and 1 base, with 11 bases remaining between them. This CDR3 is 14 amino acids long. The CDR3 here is CASSRSVFQETQYF. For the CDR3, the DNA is TGTGCCAGCAGCCGTAGCGTGTTCCAAGAGACCCAGTACTTC.

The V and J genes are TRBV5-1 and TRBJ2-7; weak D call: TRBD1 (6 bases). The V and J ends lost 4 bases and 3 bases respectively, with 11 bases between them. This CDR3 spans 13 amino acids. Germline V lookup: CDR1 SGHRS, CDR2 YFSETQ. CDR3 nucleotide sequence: TGCGCCAGCAGCGTCCAGGGGTACTACGAGCAGTACTTC. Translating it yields CASSVQGYYEQYF.

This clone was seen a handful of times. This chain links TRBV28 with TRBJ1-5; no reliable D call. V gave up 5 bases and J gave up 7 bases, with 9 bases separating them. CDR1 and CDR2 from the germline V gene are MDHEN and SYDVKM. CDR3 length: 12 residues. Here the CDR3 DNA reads TGTGCCAGCAGTACCTCCCTACAGCCCCAGCATTTT. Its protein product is CASSTSLQPQHF. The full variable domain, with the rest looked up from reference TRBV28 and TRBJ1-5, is DVKVTQSSRYLVKRTGEKVFLECVQDMDHENMFWYRQDPGLGLRLIYFSYDVKMKEKGDIPEGYSVSREKKERFSLILESASTNQTSMYLCASSTSLQPQHFGDGTRLSIL.

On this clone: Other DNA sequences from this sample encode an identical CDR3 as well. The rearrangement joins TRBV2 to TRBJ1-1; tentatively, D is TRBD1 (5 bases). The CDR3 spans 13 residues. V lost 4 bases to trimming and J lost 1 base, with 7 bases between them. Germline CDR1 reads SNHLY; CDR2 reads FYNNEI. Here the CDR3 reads CASSGQPNTEAFF. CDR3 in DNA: TGTGCCAGCAGTGGACAGCCGAACACTGAAGCTTTCTTT.

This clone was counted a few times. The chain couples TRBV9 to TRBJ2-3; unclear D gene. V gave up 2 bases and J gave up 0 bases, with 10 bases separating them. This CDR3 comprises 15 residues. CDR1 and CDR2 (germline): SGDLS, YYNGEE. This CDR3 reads CASSVQTTSTDTQYF. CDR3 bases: TGTGCCAGCAGCGTGCAAACTACTAGCACAGATACGCAGTATTTT.

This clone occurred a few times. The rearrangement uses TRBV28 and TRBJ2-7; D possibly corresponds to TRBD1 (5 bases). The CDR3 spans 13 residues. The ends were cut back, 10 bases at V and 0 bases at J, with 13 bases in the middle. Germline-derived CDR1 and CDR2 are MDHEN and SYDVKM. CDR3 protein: CATTAPSSYEQYF. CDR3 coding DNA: TGTGCCACGACAGCACCTAGCTCCTACGAGCAGTACTTC.

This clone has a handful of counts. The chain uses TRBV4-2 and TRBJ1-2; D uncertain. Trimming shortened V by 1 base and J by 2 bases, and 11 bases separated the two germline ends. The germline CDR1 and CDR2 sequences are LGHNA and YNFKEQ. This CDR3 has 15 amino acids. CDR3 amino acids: CASSQASQQNYGYTF. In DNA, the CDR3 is TGTGCCAGCAGCCAAGCTAGCCAGCAGAACTATGGCTACACCTTC.

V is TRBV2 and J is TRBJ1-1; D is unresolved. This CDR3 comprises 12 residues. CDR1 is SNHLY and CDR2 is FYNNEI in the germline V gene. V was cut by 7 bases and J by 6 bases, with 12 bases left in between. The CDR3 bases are TGTGCCAGCAAAGAGGGAAGGGCTGAAGCTTTCTTT. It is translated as CASKEGRAEAFF.

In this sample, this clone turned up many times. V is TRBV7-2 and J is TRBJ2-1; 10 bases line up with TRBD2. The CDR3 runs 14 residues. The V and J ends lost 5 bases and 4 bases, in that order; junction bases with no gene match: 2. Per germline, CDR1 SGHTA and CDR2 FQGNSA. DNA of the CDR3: TGTGCCAGCAGCCGACTAGCGGGTTACAATGAGCAGTTCTTC. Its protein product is CASSRLAGYNEQFF.

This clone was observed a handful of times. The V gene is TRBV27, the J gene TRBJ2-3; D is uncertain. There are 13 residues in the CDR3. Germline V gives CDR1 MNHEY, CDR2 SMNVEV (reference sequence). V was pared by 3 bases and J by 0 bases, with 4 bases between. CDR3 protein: CASSFGSTDTQYF. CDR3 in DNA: TGTGCCAGCAGTTTTGGCAGCACAGATACGCAGTATTTT.

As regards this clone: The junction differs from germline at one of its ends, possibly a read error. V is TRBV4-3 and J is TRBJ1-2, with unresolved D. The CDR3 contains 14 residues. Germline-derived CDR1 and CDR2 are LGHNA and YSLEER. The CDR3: CASSQVGSKYGYTF. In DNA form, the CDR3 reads TGCGCCAGCAGCCAAGTAGGCTCTAAATATGGCTACACCTTC.

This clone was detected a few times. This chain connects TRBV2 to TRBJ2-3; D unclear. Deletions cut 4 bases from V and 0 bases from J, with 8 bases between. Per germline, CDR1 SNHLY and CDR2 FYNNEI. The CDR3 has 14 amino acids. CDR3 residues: CASSGEASTDTQYF. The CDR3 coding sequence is TGTGCCAGCAGTGGAGAAGCTAGCACAGATACGCAGTATTTT.

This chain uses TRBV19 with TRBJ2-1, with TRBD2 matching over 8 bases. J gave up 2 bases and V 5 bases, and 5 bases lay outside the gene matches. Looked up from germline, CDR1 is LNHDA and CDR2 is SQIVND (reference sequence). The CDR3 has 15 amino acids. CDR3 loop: CASSREGGPYNEQFF. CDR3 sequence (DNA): TGTGCCAGTAGTCGGGAGGGGGGGCCCTACAATGAGCAGTTCTTC.

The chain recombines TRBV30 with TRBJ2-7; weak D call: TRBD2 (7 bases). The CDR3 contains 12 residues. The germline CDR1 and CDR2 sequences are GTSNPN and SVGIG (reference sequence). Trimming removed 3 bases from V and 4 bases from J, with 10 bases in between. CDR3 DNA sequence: TGTGCCTGGAGCGGGGGGCGGTACGAGCAGTACTTC. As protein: CAWSGGRYEQYF.

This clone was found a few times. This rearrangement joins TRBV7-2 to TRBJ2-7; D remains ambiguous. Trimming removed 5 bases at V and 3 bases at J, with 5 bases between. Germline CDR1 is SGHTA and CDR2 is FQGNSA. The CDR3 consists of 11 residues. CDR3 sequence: CASSNRYEQYF. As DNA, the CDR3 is TGTGCCAGCAGCAACCGCTACGAGCAGTACTTC. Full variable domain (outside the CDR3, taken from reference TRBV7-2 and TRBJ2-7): GAGVSQSPSNKVTEKGKDVELRCDPISGHTALYWYRQSLGQGLEFLIYFQGNSAPDKSGLPSDRFSAERTGGSVSTLTIQRTQQEDSAVYLCASSNRYEQYFGPGTRLTVT.

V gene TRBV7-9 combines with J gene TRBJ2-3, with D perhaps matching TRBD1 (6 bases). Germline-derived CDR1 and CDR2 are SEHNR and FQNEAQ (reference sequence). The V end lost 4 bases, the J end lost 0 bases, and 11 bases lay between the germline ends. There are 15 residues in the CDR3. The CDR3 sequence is CASSYIRGSTDTQYF. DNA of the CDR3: TGTGCCAGCAGCTACATCAGGGGCAGCACAGATACGCAGTATTTT.

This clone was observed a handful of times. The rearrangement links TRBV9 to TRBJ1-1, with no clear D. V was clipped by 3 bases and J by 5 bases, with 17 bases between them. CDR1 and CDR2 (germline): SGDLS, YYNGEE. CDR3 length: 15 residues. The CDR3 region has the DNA TGTGCCAGCAGCGGCGGGGAGGGTCTGTGGACTGAAGCTTTCTTT. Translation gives CASSGGEGLWTEAFF.

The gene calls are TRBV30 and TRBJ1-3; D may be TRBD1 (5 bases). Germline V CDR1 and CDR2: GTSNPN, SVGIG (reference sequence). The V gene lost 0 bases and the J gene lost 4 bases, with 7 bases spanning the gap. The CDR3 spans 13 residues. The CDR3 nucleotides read TGTGCCTGGAGTGTCGCAGGGGGAAACACCATATATTTT. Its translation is CAWSVAGGNTIYF.

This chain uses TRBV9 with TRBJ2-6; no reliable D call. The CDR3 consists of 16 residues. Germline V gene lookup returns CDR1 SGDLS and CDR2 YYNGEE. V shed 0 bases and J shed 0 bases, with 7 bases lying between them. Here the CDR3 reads CASSVVLSSGANVLTF. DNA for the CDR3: TGTGCCAGCAGCGTAGTACTGAGCTCTGGGGCCAACGTCCTGACTTTC.